This is a list of T cell receptor beta chains from one sample in a study of T cells in Graves' hyperthyroidism and ophthalmopathy. TCRdb passed the multiplex PCR reads through MiXCR, listing each CDR3 protein once. The table lists under 350,000 distinct CDR3 sequences, about 17% of them singletons. The source material was blood. These receptors were obtained from a woman in her sixties with Graves' ophthalmopathy. Both conserved end residues are part of each CDR3. Each record gives: D gene, clone size, V gene, J gene, CDR3 protein, CDR3 DNA. The D gene is left open where the match is weak. Clone size, where shown, is once, few, many, or a class for clones that have expanded.

D: -
size: few
V: TRBV12-3/TRBV12-4
J: TRBJ2-7
CDR3: CASSQGTYEQYF
DNA: TGTGCCAGCTCCCAGGGGACATACGAGCAGTACTTC

D: TRBD2
size: many
V: TRBV11-2
J: TRBJ2-1
CDR3: CASSLGSGSYNEQFF
DNA: TGTGCCAGCAGCTTAGGTAGCGGGAGCTACAATGAGCAGTTCTTC

D: -
size: many
V: TRBV3-1
J: TRBJ1-1
CDR3: CASSHRQGVLLFFF
DNA: TGTGCCAGCAGCCATAGACAAGGGGTTCTCCTTTTTTTCTTT

D: TRBD1
size: many
V: TRBV20-1
J: TRBJ1-5
CDR3: CSASRDRYQPQHF
DNA: TGCAGTGCTAGCCGGGACAGGTATCAGCCCCAGCATTTT

D: TRBD2
size: -
V: TRBV19
J: TRBJ2-1
CDR3: CASRTSGYGEQFF
DNA: TGTGCCAGTAGGACTAGCGGGTATGGTGAGCAGTTCTTC

D: -
size: many
V: TRBV12-3/TRBV12-4
J: TRBJ1-6
CDR3: CASRSFTGFNSPLHF
DNA: TGTGCCAGCAGATCCTTCACAGGGTTTAATTCACCCCTCCACTTT

D: -
size: many
V: TRBV20-1
J: TRBJ1-6
CDR3: CSAREPGDSPLHF
DNA: TGCAGTGCTAGAGAACCCGGGGATTCACCCCTCCACTTT

D: -
size: many
V: TRBV4-1
J: TRBJ1-2
CDR3: CASSQDGYYGYTF
DNA: TGCGCCAGCAGCCAAGATGGTTACTATGGCTACACCTTC

D: TRBD1
size: many
V: TRBV30
J: TRBJ1-1
CDR3: CAWSPLGQGNTEAFF
DNA: TGTGCCTGGAGTCCCCTGGGACAGGGGAACACTGAAGCTTTCTTT

D: -
size: many
V: TRBV27
J: TRBJ1-1
CDR3: CASPRTREGNTEAFF
DNA: TGTGCCAGCCCCAGAACCAGGGAAGGTAACACTGAAGCTTTCTTT

D: -
size: -
V: TRBV6-6
J: TRBJ2-3
CDR3: CASSYSPVTGSPTDTQYF
DNA: TGTGCCAGCAGTTACTCACCAGTGACGGGGTCCCCCACAGATACGCAGTATTTT

D: TRBD2
size: many
V: TRBV6-2/TRBV6-3
J: TRBJ2-1
CDR3: CASSYERGGHNEQFF
DNA: TGTGCCAGCAGTTACGAGCGGGGGGGGCACAATGAGCAGTTCTTC

D: -
size: few
V: TRBV18
J: TRBJ2-1
CDR3: CASSPPYRADNEQFF
DNA: TGTGCCAGCTCACCACCTTACAGGGCAGACAATGAGCAGTTCTTC

D: -
size: -
V: TRBV4-2
J: TRBJ1-4
CDR3: CASSRRAGIGEKLFF
DNA: TGTGCCAGCAGCCGGCGGGCAGGGATAGGTGAAAAACTGTTTTTT

D: TRBD2
size: -
V: TRBV20-1
J: TRBJ2-3
CDR3: CSATPRLAGLTDTQYF
DNA: TGCAGTGCTACCCCCCGCCTAGCGGGGCTCACAGATACGCAGTATTTT

D: -
size: -
V: TRBV7-9
J: TRBJ1-3
CDR3: CASSSNQPLLGNTIYF
DNA: TGTGCCAGCAGCTCCAATCAACCCCTGCTGGGAAACACCATATATTTT

D: -
size: few
V: TRBV7-2
J: TRBJ2-2
CDR3: CASSALTGNTGELFF
DNA: TGTGCCAGCAGCGCTTTAACAGGGAACACCGGGGAGCTGTTTTTT

D: -
size: -
V: TRBV11-2
J: TRBJ1-2
CDR3: CASVPQSLDGGEKYGYTF
DNA: TGTGCCAGCGTCCCCCAGTCTTTGGACGGCGGAGAGAAATATGGCTACACCTTC

D: -
size: -
V: TRBV19
J: TRBJ1-5
CDR3: CASSREGGQGQPQHF
DNA: TGTGCCAGTAGTAGGGAGGGGGGGCAGGGGCAGCCCCAGCATTTT

D: -
size: many
V: TRBV9
J: TRBJ1-2
CDR3: CASSVGRGNYGYTF
DNA: TGTGCCAGCAGCGTAGGTCGAGGGAACTATGGCTACACCTTC

D: TRBD2
size: many
V: TRBV4-2
J: TRBJ2-7
CDR3: CASSQDRSGRASYEQYF
DNA: TGTGCCAGCAGCCAAGATCGGAGCGGGAGAGCCTCCTACGAGCAGTACTTC

D: TRBD1
size: -
V: TRBV7-3
J: TRBJ1-3
CDR3: CASSSTGYGNTIYF
DNA: TGTGCCAGCAGCTCGACAGGGTACGGAAACACCATATATTTT

D: -
size: many
V: TRBV7-2
J: TRBJ2-1
CDR3: CASSLGTLDNEQFF
DNA: TGTGCCAGCAGCTTAGGGACATTGGACAATGAGCAGTTCTTC

D: TRBD2
size: once
V: TRBV20-1
J: TRBJ2-7
CDR3: CSAMTSGTYEQYF
DNA: TGCAGTGCCATGACTAGCGGGACGTACGAGCAGTACTTC

D: -
size: many
V: TRBV20-1
J: TRBJ2-1
CDR3: CSARGRDEQFF
DNA: TGCAGTGCTAGGGGACGAGATGAGCAGTTCTTC

D: -
size: many
V: TRBV6-2/TRBV6-3
J: TRBJ1-5
CDR3: CASQGFNQPQHF
DNA: TGTGCCAGCCAGGGTTTCAATCAGCCCCAGCATTTT

D: -
size: -
V: TRBV9
J: TRBJ2-7
CDR3: CASAGAGDYEQYF
DNA: TGTGCCAGCGCAGGAGCGGGCGACTACGAGCAGTACTTC

D: -
size: -
V: TRBV6-2/TRBV6-3
J: TRBJ2-7
CDR3: CASQKVPGPTGEQYF
DNA: TGTGCCAGTCAAAAAGTTCCGGGACCCACGGGCGAGCAGTACTTC

D: -
size: few
V: TRBV10-3
J: TRBJ2-7
CDR3: CAISQRQANYEQYF
DNA: TGTGCCATCAGTCAAAGACAGGCTAACTACGAGCAGTACTTC